A single T cell receptor beta chain is shown here with its context. Antigen specificity is unknown. Sequenced by immunoSEQ multiplex PCR; TCRdb stores in-frame clones only, minus some. The data contain approximately 7,000 clones, around nine tenths of them singletons. These data are taken from a study of T cell clonotyping in hematopoietic cell transplantation. Study-level findings and limits: Recipient TCR diversity dropped after transplant; expanded clonotypes rose from day 30 to 180.

CDR3 length: 13 amino acids. Trimming shortened V by 2 bases and J by 8 bases, and 10 bases separated the two germline ends. Germline V gene lookup returns CDR1 SGHAT and CDR2 FQDESV (reference sequence). Samples: about 28 days before transplant, then days 30, 100 and 180 after. The sequence was collected from a male patient in his fifties who had an allogeneic stem cell transplant from a related donor, so the T cells may come from the graft donor. Some clones in this sample may be carry-over from other donors' samples. The chain is built from TRBV11-1 and TRBJ2-1; no clear D gene. The starting material was PBMCs, obtained 100 days after allogeneic stem cell transplant. CDR3 nucleotides: TGTGCCAGCAGCTTAATATCTGTGGATGAGCAGTTCTTC. It yields the protein CASSLISVDEQFF.